This record covers a single T cell receptor beta chain. This specimen comes from a study of blood T cell repertoires in COVID-19. At the level of the study: The United States, Italy and Spain supplied acute and convalescent COVID-19 samples. PBMCs, B-cell-depleted T cells, or T cells were the source of the cDNA or gDNA that made up the material.

Living in about two dozen US areas, the participants were between about 18 and 100 years of age. CDR3 length: 15 residues. CDR1 is SGHVS, CDR2 FQNEAQ, per germline. Unmatched junction bases numbered 6, after V lost 1 base and J lost 4 bases. Source study methods: Amplification with reference gene primers provided the estimates of nucleated cell counts. Produced via immunoSEQ multiplex PCR; TCRdb's table is partial and in-frame only. That table is the source of V, J and clone size, and D and trimming were worked out from the DNA. The sample records 220,000 or so clones, roughly 90% being singletons. The sample consisted of PBMCs or T cells enriched from blood (not recorded which). This chain connects TRBV7-8 to TRBJ2-5, with 7 bases aligning to TRBD2. This receptor was taken from a man aged 30 to 45 who had been exposed to COVID-19. CDR3 sequence (DNA): TGTGCCAGCAGCTTAGGGGGAGGGGTATCAGAGACCCAGTACTTC. This codes for CASSLGGGVSETQYF.